This T cell receptor (beta chain) was identified in a study of blood T cell repertoires in COVID-19. Across the study: T cells, B-cell-depleted T cells, or PBMCs supplied cDNA or gDNA.

In the original analysis: Researchers report that nucleated cell counts were estimated from reference gene primer amplification. Profiled with immunoSEQ multiplex PCR; TCRdb holds only in-frame clones, not every one. V and J calls and clone size are as listed in that table; D and trimming were resolved from the DNA. The repertoire holds 250,000 to 300,000 clones, with around 78% as singletons. Germline loops: CDR1 SEHNR, CDR2 FQNEAQ (reference sequence). There are 13 residues in the CDR3. Trimming left V 1 base short and J 5 bases short, with 9 bases between. This chain joins TRBV7-9 and TRBJ2-7, with a weak D call TRBD2 (6 bases). The sequence derives from a man in his 60s who had recovered from COVID-19. The sequencing input was peripheral blood. The CDR3 DNA sequence: TGTGCCAGCAGCTTAGGGCCGGGGGACGAGCAGTACTTC. Translated, it gives CASSLGPGDEQYF.